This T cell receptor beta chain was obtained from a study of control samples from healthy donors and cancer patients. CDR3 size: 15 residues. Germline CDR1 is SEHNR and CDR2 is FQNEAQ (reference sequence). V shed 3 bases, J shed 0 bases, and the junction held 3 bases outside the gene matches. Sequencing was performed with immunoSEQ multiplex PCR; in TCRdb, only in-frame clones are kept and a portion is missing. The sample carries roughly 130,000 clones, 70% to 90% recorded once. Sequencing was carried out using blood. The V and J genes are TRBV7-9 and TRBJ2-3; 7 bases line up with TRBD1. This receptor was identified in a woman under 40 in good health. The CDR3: CASSFPGQSTDTQYF. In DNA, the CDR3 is TGTGCCAGCAGCTTCCCGGGACAGAGCACAGATACGCAGTATTTT.